Following are 9 T cell receptor beta chains from one sample sequenced in a study of cytomegalovirus exposure and HLA in healthy donors. Only in-frame clones appear in the TCRdb table, and some are missing; sequencing was by immunoSEQ multiplex PCR. The table lists approximately 280,000 clones, 65% to 90% of them singletons. The sample was PBMCs. Receptor source: a young woman in good health and CMV-seronegative.

V is TRBV5-1 and J is TRBJ1-5; D possibly corresponds to TRBD1 (5 bases). This CDR3 comprises 14 residues. Trimming stripped 5 bases from V and 3 bases from J, with 12 bases between. Germline V CDR1 and CDR2: SGHRS, YFSETQ. The CDR3: CASSSGWDNQPQHF. The CDR3, as DNA: TGCGCCAGCAGTTCAGGGTGGGACAATCAGCCCCAGCATTTT.

This chain's CDR3 is CASSPVSFGPPLHF. The CDR3 bases are TGCGCCAGCAGCCCAGTCTCGTTTGGGCCACCCCTCCACTTT. The chain joins TRBV4-3 to TRBJ1-6; D not certain. Trimming shortened V by 4 bases and J by 11 bases, and 15 bases separated the two germline ends. The length of the CDR3 is 14 residues. Germline-derived CDR1 and CDR2 are LGHNA and YSLEER.

The J gene is TRBJ2-7, the V gene TRBV6-1; TRBD2 matches at 10 bases. V lost 3 bases and J lost 3; bases outside the gene matches: 8. Looked up from germline, CDR1 is MNHNS and CDR2 is SASEGT. CDR3 length equals 16 residues. The CDR3 loop is CASSDRLAGGHYEQYF. CDR3 DNA: TGTGCCAGCAGTGATCGGTTAGCGGGGGGACACTACGAGCAGTACTTC.

The chain uses TRBV6-1 and TRBJ1-1, with a weak D call TRBD1 (5 bases). Germline V gene lookup returns CDR1 MNHNS and CDR2 SASEGT. The CDR3 totals 15 residues. The V and J ends lost 6 bases and 4 bases respectively, with 18 bases between them. Here the CDR3 reads CASRANRGKVTEAFF. CDR3 in DNA: TGTGCCAGCAGGGCCAATCGGGGGAAGGTCACTGAAGCTTTCTTT.

The chain combines TRBV27 with TRBJ2-1; 9 nucleotides agree with TRBD2. The germline V gene has CDR1 MNHEY and CDR2 SMNVEV (reference sequence). CDR3 length: 15 residues. The V segment lost 7 bases and the J segment 7 bases; nucleotides outside the gene matches: 11. CDR3 amino acids: CASTPLAGTRNEQFF. DNA for the CDR3: TGTGCCAGCACCCCCCTAGCGGGGACAAGGAATGAGCAGTTCTTC.

In this sample, this clone turned up a few times. The gene calls are TRBV12-5 and TRBJ2-7, with D uncertain. V dropped 2 bases and J dropped 1 base, with 12 bases sitting between them. Germline V gene data show CDR1 as LGHNT and CDR2 as FRNRAP. This CDR3 comprises 15 residues. The DNA for the CDR3 is TGTGCTAGTGGTTTGAACATCCCTTTATCCTACGAGCAGTACTTC. Translation: CASGLNIPLSYEQYF.

The chain has TRBV2 and TRBJ2-1, with D unresolved. With 3 bases removed from V and 8 bases from J, the gap between germline ends came to 2 bases. The CDR3 spans 10 residues. Germline CDR1 reads SNHLY; CDR2 reads FYNNEI. The CDR3 reads CASSDYEQFF. The CDR3 DNA sequence: TGTGCCAGCAGTGACTATGAGCAGTTCTTC.

The chain links TRBV6-5 to TRBJ2-7; TRBD1 matches 9 bases. Losses at the gene ends were 1 base for V and 6 bases for J; bases not matched to a gene: 7. Looked up from germline, CDR1 is MNHEY and CDR2 is SVGAGI. This CDR3 is built from 15 residues. The CDR3 loop is CASSYFYRGRSEQYF. The CDR3 DNA follows: TGTGCCAGCAGTTACTTTTACAGGGGGCGAAGCGAGCAGTACTTC.

This clone was counted a single time. This chain joins TRBV7-9 and TRBJ2-7; no definite D call. The germline CDR1 and CDR2 sequences are SEHNR and FQNEAQ (reference sequence). The CDR3 loop spans 15 amino acids. The V end lost 2 bases, the J end lost 3 bases, and 14 bases lay between the germline ends. CDR3 nucleotides: TGTGCCAGCAGCTTATTTGAAGGCACAGACTACGAGCAGTACTTC. Protein: CASSLFEGTDYEQYF.